This T cell receptor beta chain was documented in a study of T cell clonotyping in hematopoietic cell transplantation. Points from the study as a whole: CD4 and CD8 repertoire contributions could not be separated without sorting. Graft donor and pretransplant recipient Inverse Simpson Index values predicted broader posttransplant TCR diversity. After transplant, recipient diversity fell while pathologically expanded clonotypes grew through day 180.

V lost 4 bases, J lost 3 bases, and 6 bases lay in between. Germline CDR1 SEHNR, CDR2 FQNEAQ (reference sequence). The CDR3 spans 12 residues. Libraries were prepared by immunoSEQ multiplex PCR; TCRdb keeps only in-frame clonotypes and omits some of them. Here the sample spans fewer than 3,500 clones, over 80% being singletons. Points on this clone: Antigen specificity is unknown.

The source of this sequence is a male patient between 55 and 70 years old who had an allogeneic stem cell transplant from a related donor, so the T cells may come from the graft donor. Some clones in this sample may be carry-over from other donors' samples. The chain links TRBV7-9 to TRBJ1-1; D unresolved. The sample here was PBMCs, taken at the time of graft-versus-host disease after allogeneic stem cell transplant. The CDR3 DNA is TGTGCCAGCAGCTCCCCTTACACTGAAGCTTTCTTT. This gives the protein CASSSPYTEAFF.